Shown below are 31 T cell receptor beta chains from a single sample sequenced in a study of PD-1 blockade in classical Hodgkin lymphoma. This sample's time point: cycle 4 day 1 (C4D1), after about 6 weeks of nivolumab. Patients all relapsed after autologous stem cell transplantation, and there was variation in brentuximab vedotin exposure. Method: immunoSEQ multiplex PCR; TCRdb's copy keeps in-frame clones and lacks some. The sample lists about 38,000 clones, over 70% seen once, with around 10% in the top ten. The material was peripheral blood mononuclear cells (PBMCs), obtained before the fourth cycle of nivolumab. The source of these receptors is a human donor with classical Hodgkin lymphoma.

The chain combines TRBV5-1 with TRBJ1-2; possibly TRBD1 for D (5 bases). V lost 4 bases to trimming and J lost 1 base, with 14 bases between them. Germline V gene lookup returns CDR1 SGHRS and CDR2 YFSETQ. There are 15 residues in the CDR3. The CDR3 DNA follows: TGCGCCAGCAGCCGAGACAGACGGAGTAACTATGGCTACACCTTC. Translation: CASSRDRRSNYGYTF.

The chain is built from TRBV18 and TRBJ1-5, with D tentatively TRBD1 (5 bases). The CDR3 totals 15 residues. Trimming took 3 bases from V and 0 from J, leaving 9 bases between them. Per the germline V gene, CDR1 is KGHSH and CDR2 is LQKENI. CDR3 coding DNA: TGTGCCAGCTCACCCGACAGCGGTAGCAATCAGCCCCAGCATTTT. Its translation is CASSPDSGSNQPQHF.

This rearrangement joins TRBV6-1 to TRBJ1-5; D is unclear. CDR1 and CDR2 (germline): MNHNS, SASEGT. This CDR3 has 14 amino acids. Trimming pared 1 base from V and 6 bases from J, leaving 10 bases between. This chain's CDR3 is CASSEDWVGQPQHF. In nucleotides, the CDR3 is TGTGCCAGCAGTGAAGATTGGGTGGGTCAGCCCCAGCATTTT.

The genes are TRBV9 and TRBJ1-3, with D unclear. The CDR3 has 15 amino acids. Germline CDR1 reads SGDLS; CDR2 reads YYNGEE. With 0 bases removed from V and 3 bases from J, the gap between germline ends came to 10 bases. DNA for the CDR3: TGTGCCAGCAGCGTAGAAGGGATGATTGGAAACACCATATATTTT. This encodes CASSVEGMIGNTIYF. Using reference TRBV9 and TRBJ1-3 for the parts outside the CDR3, the full variable domain is DSGVTQTPKHLITATGQRVTLRCSPRSGDLSVYWYQQSLDQGLQFLIQYYNGEERAKGNILERFSAQQFPDLHSELNLSSLELGDSALYFCASSVEGMIGNTIYFGEGSWLTVV.

The chain couples TRBV13 to TRBJ2-3; 10 bases map to TRBD2. The CDR3 extends over 15 amino acids. CDR1 is PRHDT, CDR2 FYEKMQ, per germline (reference sequence). With V trimmed by 4 bases and J by 2 bases, 3 bases remained unmatched. The CDR3 sequence: CASSSTSGTTDTQYF. The DNA of the CDR3 is TGTGCCAGCAGCTCCACTAGCGGGACCACAGATACGCAGTATTTT.

The chain couples TRBV5-1 to TRBJ2-5, with 8 bases aligning to TRBD2. The CDR3 runs 17 residues. V lost 3 bases to trimming and J lost 0 bases; unmatched junction nucleotides: 10. Per the germline V gene, CDR1 is SGHRS and CDR2 is YFSETQ. The CDR3 sequence is CASSSGERGPYQETQYF. In DNA, the CDR3 is TGCGCCAGCAGCTCCGGGGAGCGGGGGCCGTACCAAGAGACCCAGTACTTC.

This clone was seen just once. V is TRBV6-4 and J is TRBJ2-2; no reliable D call. In germline, CDR1 is MRHNA, CDR2 SNTAGT. This CDR3 has 14 residues. Between the trimmed V and J ends, which lost 3 bases and 5 bases, there was a span of 10 bases. The CDR3 reads CASSEGPETGELFF. CDR3 bases: TGTGCCAGCAGTGAAGGGCCGGAAACCGGGGAGCTGTTTTTT.

In this sample, this clone turned up a few times. This chain links TRBV15 with TRBJ2-3; D may be TRBD1 (6 bases). V lost 8 bases and J 4 bases, leaving 16 bases between the germline ends. This CDR3 has 14 residues. The germline gives CDR1 LNHNV, CDR2 YYDKDF (reference sequence). CDR3 amino acids: CATSLGGDADTQYF. The CDR3 DNA sequence: TGTGCCACCTCGTTAGGGGGAGACGCAGATACGCAGTATTTT.

The chain employs TRBV6-1 and TRBJ2-3; D is unresolved. CDR1 is MNHNS, CDR2 SASEGT, per germline. This CDR3 comprises 14 residues. V lost 5 bases and J lost 5, with 14 bases in between. CDR3 bases: TGTGCCAGCAGTATAAAATCCAAAGGAGATACGCAGTATTTT. Protein: CASSIKSKGDTQYF.

This sequence joins TRBV6-5 and TRBJ1-3; D gene unclear. Germline V lookup: CDR1 MNHEY, CDR2 SVGAGI. V was pared by 6 bases and J by 0 bases, with 12 bases between. This CDR3 has 15 residues. The CDR3 loop is CASRSHQSSGNTIYF. The CDR3 bases are TGTGCCAGCAGGTCCCACCAAAGCTCTGGAAACACCATATATTTT.

V gene TRBV18 combines with J gene TRBJ2-3; D unclear. The CDR3 runs to 11 residues. Germline V gene sequence: CDR1 KGHSH, CDR2 LQKENI. V shed 6 bases and J shed 2 bases, with 3 bases lying between them. For the CDR3, the DNA is TGTGCCAGCTCTTACACAGATACGCAGTATTTT. It codes for CASSYTDTQYF.

This chain uses TRBV18 with TRBJ1-6; perhaps TRBD1 as D (5 bases). Germline values: CDR1 KGHSH, CDR2 LQKENI. The CDR3 is 15 residues long. Between the trimmed V and J ends, which lost 6 bases and 5 bases, there was a span of 14 bases. The CDR3 region has the DNA TGTGCCAGCTCTCCTTTTGGGACTCATAATTCACCCCTCCACTTT. Protein: CASSPFGTHNSPLHF.

The chain combines TRBV4-3 with TRBJ2-7; D may correspond to TRBD1 or TRBD2 (5 bases each). Trimming left V 2 bases short and J 2 bases short, with 10 bases between. Germline CDR1 and CDR2: LGHNA and YSLEER. The CDR3 length is 14 residues. The CDR3 is CASSQRTGPYEQYF. For the CDR3, the DNA is TGCGCCAGCAGCCAACGGACGGGACCCTACGAGCAGTACTTC.

J is TRBJ2-1 and V is TRBV19; the match to TRBD2 covers 10 bases. Trimming removed 5 bases from V and 1 base from J; junction bases left unmatched: 5. The V gene's germline CDR1 is LNHDA and CDR2 SQIVND (reference sequence). The CDR3 totals 16 residues. CDR3 region: CASSLIAGGSYNEQFF. The CDR3 DNA reads TGTGCCAGTAGTCTAATAGCGGGGGGTTCCTACAATGAGCAGTTCTTC.

This chain's CDR3 is CASSEKGLSYNSPLHF. DNA of the CDR3: TGTGCCAGCAGCGAGAAAGGCCTATCCTATAATTCACCCCTCCACTTT. This chain joins TRBV11-2 and TRBJ1-6; D remains unclear. Germline V gene sequence: CDR1 SGHAT, CDR2 FQNNGV. Between the trimmed V and J ends, which lost 5 bases and 1 base, there was a span of 12 bases. The length of the CDR3 is 16 residues. The variable domain in full, with the rest retrieved from reference TRBV11-2 and TRBJ1-6, is EAGVAQSPRYKIIEKRQSVAFWCNPISGHATLYWYQQILGQGPKLLIQFQNNGVVDDSQLPKDRFSAERLKGVDSTLKIQPAKLEDSAVYLCASSEKGLSYNSPLHFGNGTRLTVT.

The chain carries TRBV19 and TRBJ2-6; 9 bases line up with TRBD1. The V gene's germline CDR1 is LNHDA and CDR2 SQIVND (reference sequence). CDR3 length equals 18 residues. V shed 5 bases, J shed 0 bases, and the junction held 8 bases outside the gene matches. The CDR3 bases are TGTGCCAGTAGTGCGGGACAGGGCCTAATCTCTGGGGCCAACGTCCTGACTTTC. This codes for CASSAGQGLISGANVLTF.

DNA of the CDR3: TGTGCCACCAGGGAAAGGGGGTATGGCTACACCTTC. This translates into CATRERGYGYTF. The chain couples TRBV6-1 to TRBJ1-2, with D perhaps matching TRBD1 (6 bases). V was shortened by 10 bases and J by 5 bases, with 14 bases between the two germline ends. In germline, CDR1 is MNHNS, CDR2 SASEGT. The CDR3 is made up of 12 amino acids.

The V and J genes are TRBV4-2 and TRBJ2-1; 7 bases map to TRBD1. Germline loops: CDR1 LGHNA, CDR2 YNFKEQ. The CDR3 is 15 residues long. The junction had 6 bases not matched to a gene; V was cut back by 1 base and J by 6 bases. CDR3 loop: CASSQGVGTVNEQFF. DNA for the CDR3: TGTGCCAGCAGCCAAGGTGTCGGGACAGTCAATGAGCAGTTCTTC.

This clone has more than one count but fewer than ten. The rearrangement joins TRBV5-1 to TRBJ2-5; 9 bases map to TRBD2. V lost 1 base to trimming and J lost 4 bases; unmatched junction nucleotides: 8. This CDR3 is built from 16 residues. The germline V gene encodes CDR1 SGHRS and CDR2 YFSETQ. The CDR3 DNA sequence: TGCGCCAGCAGCTTGATCGGCGGGGGGGCGGGAGAGACCCAGTACTTC. This codes for CASSLIGGGAGETQYF.

The rearrangement uses TRBV6-5 and TRBJ2-3, with 7 positions matching TRBD1. V lost 5 bases, J lost 2 bases, and 7 bases stayed unmatched. Germline assignment: CDR1 MNHEY and CDR2 SVGAGI. This CDR3 contains 15 residues. As DNA, the CDR3 is TGTGCCAGCAGTACCCACGACAGGGCCACAGATACGCAGTATTTT. Its translation: CASSTHDRATDTQYF.

There are a few counts of this clone. The V gene is TRBV7-2, the J gene TRBJ1-2, with D maybe TRBD1 (5 bases). V was trimmed by 4 bases and J by 1 base, leaving 16 bases between them. This CDR3 region has 16 residues. CDR1 is SGHTA, CDR2 FQGNSA, per germline. CDR3: CASSSTANPFNYGYTF. The CDR3 DNA sequence: TGTGCCAGCAGCTCGACAGCGAACCCCTTTAACTATGGCTACACCTTC.

The chain links TRBV5-1 to TRBJ1-5; D might be TRBD1 (6 bases). V was pared by 4 bases and J by 2 bases, with 16 bases between. The CDR3 runs to 16 residues. Germline assignment: CDR1 SGHRS and CDR2 YFSETQ. DNA for the CDR3: TGCGCCAGCAGCCCAGGGGCCGCGACTGGCAATCAGCCCCAGCATTTT. Encoded protein: CASSPGAATGNQPQHF.

This chain links TRBV18 with TRBJ1-1; no definite D call. This CDR3 region has 13 residues. CDR1 is KGHSH, CDR2 LQKENI, per germline. V was cut by 1 base and J by 1 base, with 4 bases left in between. CDR3 sequence reads: CASSPRQNTEAFF. CDR3 bases: TGTGCCAGCTCACCACGACAGAACACTGAAGCTTTCTTT. Complete variable domain (other parts from reference TRBV18 and TRBJ1-1): NAGVMQNPRHLVRRRGQEARLRCSPMKGHSHVYWYRQLPEEGLKFMVYLQKENIIDESGMPKERFSAEFPKEGPSILRIQQVVRGDSAAYFCASSPRQNTEAFFGQGTRLTVV.

The sample holds one count of this clone. This chain joins TRBV5-6 and TRBJ1-2, with a tentative D call TRBD1 (5 bases). Germline values: CDR1 SGHDT, CDR2 YYEEEE. V was shortened by 1 base and J by 4 bases, with 14 bases between the two germline ends. The CDR3 spans 15 residues. CDR3: CASSLKGRLFYGYTF. In nucleotides, the CDR3 is TGTGCCAGCAGCTTGAAGGGACGGCTCTTCTATGGCTACACCTTC.

This chain joins TRBV5-4 and TRBJ2-5, with D possibly called TRBD1 or TRBD2 (7 bases each). CDR3 length: 15 amino acids. The V end was cut by 0 bases, the J end by 4 bases, with 13 bases between. Per germline, CDR1 SGHNT and CDR2 YYREEE (reference sequence). The CDR3 loop reads CASSLATGRGETQYF. In DNA form, the CDR3 reads TGTGCCAGCAGCTTGGCGACAGGGAGGGGAGAGACCCAGTACTTC.

This clone occurred once. The CDR3 DNA is TGTGCCAGCAGTTTTAGCGGGTCCGGGACCCAGTACTTC. Amino acid sequence: CASSFSGSGTQYF. The chain has TRBV28 and TRBJ2-5; 7 bases line up with TRBD2. There are 13 residues in the CDR3. V gave up 3 bases and J gave up 7 bases; unmatched junction bases: 5. Germline V gene lookup returns CDR1 MDHEN and CDR2 SYDVKM.

The chain recombines TRBV27 with TRBJ1-2, with 9 bases fitting TRBD1. In germline, CDR1 is MNHEY, CDR2 SMNVEV (reference sequence). The length of the CDR3 is 14 residues. The V segment lost 4 bases and the J segment 10 bases; nucleotides outside the gene matches: 10. CDR3 residues: CASSSSGTGRSYTF. The CDR3 bases are TGTGCCAGCAGTTCCTCCGGGACAGGGCGCTCCTACACCTTC.

V is TRBV5-1 and J is TRBJ2-1; no definite D call. Germline lookup yields CDR1 SGHRS and CDR2 YFSETQ. V dropped 4 bases and J dropped 5 bases, with 16 bases sitting between them. The CDR3 spans 15 residues. The CDR3 DNA follows: TGCGCCAGCAGCGTACCACTAAGGCTTGACAATGAGCAGTTCTTC. This codes for CASSVPLRLDNEQFF.

The J gene is TRBJ2-7, the V gene TRBV5-5, with D unclear. V gave up 1 base and J gave up 2 bases, with 7 bases separating them. The germline CDR1 and CDR2 sequences are SGHKS and YYEKEE (reference sequence). CDR3 size: 13 residues. This CDR3 is CASSLRWTYEQYF. The CDR3 nucleotides are TGTGCCAGCAGCTTGAGGTGGACCTACGAGCAGTACTTC.

V and J are TRBV14 and TRBJ2-7, with 13 bases that match TRBD2. The CDR3 has 14 amino acids. Trimming took 4 bases from V and 6 from J; bases not matched to a gene: 3. CDR1 is SGHDN and CDR2 is FVKESK in the germline V gene. The CDR3: CASSLGLAGAEQYF. The CDR3 region has the DNA TGTGCCAGCAGCCTAGGACTAGCGGGGGCCGAGCAGTACTTC.

This chain connects TRBV6-6 to TRBJ1-2, with D possibly being TRBD1 (5 bases). The length of the CDR3 is 14 residues. Per germline, CDR1 MNHNY and CDR2 SVGAGI (reference sequence). V was pared by 7 bases and J by 8 bases, with 20 bases between. The DNA of the CDR3 is TGTGCCAGCACCAGAACGGACACTTCGGTAGGCTACACCTTC. This codes for CASTRTDTSVGYTF.